This is a list of T cell receptor beta chains from one sample in a study of CD8 T cells in Susac syndrome. TCRdb passed the immunoSEQ multiplex PCR reads through MiXCR, listing each CDR3 protein once. The sample holds 150,000 or so distinct CDR3 sequences, around 93% seen once. The material sequenced was CD4+ T cells from PBMCs. These receptors originate from a human donor in good health. Both conserved end residues are part of each CDR3. The D gene is left open where the match is weak. Some rows mark clone size as missing; the rest say once, few, many or name a class of expanded clone.

NA,NA,TRBV6-6,TRBJ2-7,CASGGGLHEQYF,TGTGCCAGCGGGGGAGGTCTGCACGAGCAGTACTTC
TRBD2,NA,TRBV7-8,TRBJ2-5,CASSGGGETQYF,TGTGCCTCCAGCGGGGGAGGAGAGACCCAGTACTTC
NA,NA,TRBV3-1,TRBJ2-5,CASSQDMETQYF,TGTGCCAGCAGCCAAGATATGGAGACCCAGTACTTC
NA,once,TRBV9,TRBJ1-5,CASTPVEQFTDSNQPQHF,TGTGCCAGCACCCCAGTGGAGCAGTTCACGGATAGCAATCAGCCCCAGCATTTT
TRBD1,NA,TRBV5-5,TRBJ1-1,CASSQRQGVTNTEAFF,TGTGCCAGCAGCCAGCGACAGGGAGTCACGAACACTGAAGCTTTCTTT
NA,NA,TRBV19,TRBJ2-1,CASSMAGSGVVEQFF,TGTGCCAGTAGTATGGCCGGCTCGGGGGTTGTTGAGCAGTTCTTC
TRBD1,NA,TRBV5-4,TRBJ1-4,CASSSEGGADEKLFF,TGTGCCAGCAGCTCGGAAGGGGGCGCAGATGAAAAACTGTTTTTT
NA,NA,TRBV20-1,TRBJ1-1,CSARAGRLHTEAFF,TGCAGTGCCCGGGCGGGGAGGTTACACACTGAAGCTTTCTTT
NA,NA,TRBV28,TRBJ1-2,CASSLPDRPEGGYTF,TGTGCCAGCAGTTTACCTGACAGGCCAGAGGGGGGCTACACCTTC
TRBD2,NA,TRBV7-3,TRBJ2-1,CASSLHSGTRGNNEQFF,TGTGCCAGCAGCTTGCACTCCGGGACTAGGGGGAACAATGAGCAGTTCTTC
TRBD1,once,TRBV20-1,TRBJ2-4,CSAADRVSGNIQYF,TGCAGTGCAGCGGACAGGGTTAGCGGAAACATTCAGTACTTC
TRBD1,NA,TRBV2,TRBJ1-1,CASRATGAYTEAFF,TGTGCCAGCAGAGCGACAGGGGCCTACACTGAAGCTTTCTTT
NA,once,TRBV6-2/TRBV6-3,TRBJ1-2,CASNEARGYGYTF,TGTGCCAGCAATGAAGCCCGGGGCTATGGCTACACCTTC
TRBD1,NA,TRBV12-3/TRBV12-4,TRBJ2-2,CASSRQGVGGELFF,TGTGCCAGCAGTCGACAGGGCGTAGGCGGGGAGCTGTTTTTT
NA,NA,TRBV7-6,TRBJ1-5,CASSPDGGFQPQHF,TGTGCCAGCAGCCCGGACGGGGGGTTTCAGCCCCAGCATTTT
TRBD1,NA,TRBV19,TRBJ1-2,CASSGLDRGYGYTF,TGTGCCAGTAGTGGGTTGGACAGGGGCTATGGCTACACCTTC
NA,NA,TRBV19,TRBJ2-7,CASKIGAQFYEQYF,TGTGCCAGTAAGATCGGGGCCCAATTCTACGAGCAGTACTTC
NA,NA,TRBV7-2,TRBJ1-2,CASSIDPGGPYGYTF,TGTGCCAGCAGCATCGACCCTGGGGGGCCCTATGGCTACACCTTC
NA,NA,TRBV29-1,TRBJ2-2,CSAVRAGELFF,TGCAGCGCCGTCAGGGCCGGGGAGCTGTTTTTT
NA,NA,TRBV3-1,TRBJ1-3,CASSQASPSNSGNTIYF,TGTGCCAGCAGCCAAGCTTCGCCTTCAAACTCTGGAAACACCATATATTTT
TRBD1,NA,TRBV7-3,TRBJ1-1,CASSLTGGSNTEAFF,TGTGCCAGCAGCCTTACAGGGGGCTCGAACACTGAAGCTTTCTTT
TRBD1,NA,TRBV5-1,TRBJ1-1,CASSRGGGGGYTEAFF,TGCGCCAGCAGCCGAGGAGGGGGCGGAGGCTACACTGAAGCTTTCTTT
TRBD1,NA,TRBV20-1,TRBJ1-2,CSASRDRDGYTF,TGCAGTGCCTCCCGGGACAGGGATGGCTACACCTTC
TRBD2,NA,TRBV3-1,TRBJ2-1,CASSQDPNSGRNEQFF,TGTGCCAGCAGCCAAGATCCGAATAGCGGGAGGAATGAGCAGTTCTTC
NA,NA,TRBV30,TRBJ1-5,CAWSRRGASNQPQHF,TGTGCCTGGAGCCGACGAGGGGCGAGCAATCAGCCCCAGCATTTT
NA,NA,TRBV2,TRBJ1-5,CASRANSNQPQHF,TGTGCCAGCAGAGCAAATAGCAATCAGCCCCAGCATTTT
TRBD1,NA,TRBV11-3,TRBJ2-1,CASSRGQGSDNEQFF,TGTGCCAGCAGCCGGGGACAGGGGAGCGACAATGAGCAGTTCTTC
TRBD2,NA,TRBV5-1,TRBJ2-7,CASSLQLAGNEQYF,TGCGCCAGCAGCTTACAACTAGCGGGTAACGAACAGTACTTC
NA,NA,TRBV2,TRBJ1-2,CASSVRGGYTF,TGTGCCAGCAGCGTCAGAGGGGGCTACACCTTC
TRBD2,NA,TRBV3-1,TRBJ2-3,CASSHRSGGDTQYF,TGTGCCAGCAGCCACCGTAGCGGGGGGGACACGCAGTATTTT
TRBD1,NA,TRBV19,TRBJ2-7,CAPTGTGASEQYF,TGTGCCCCAACCGGGACAGGGGCATCCGAGCAGTACTTC
NA,NA,TRBV29-1,TRBJ1-1,CSVGGHLNTEAFF,TGCAGCGTTGGAGGACACTTGAACACTGAAGCTTTCTTT
TRBD1,NA,TRBV6-4,TRBJ1-1,CASSATGGGTEAFF,TGTGCCAGCAGCGCAACAGGGGGTGGTACTGAAGCTTTCTTT
NA,NA,TRBV3-1,TRBJ2-1,CASSQDRSSSYNEQFF,TGTGCCAGCAGCCAAGATCGTAGTAGCTCCTACAATGAGCAGTTCTTC